The 15 T cell receptor beta chains presented below share a single source sample, sequenced in a study of blood T cell repertoires in COVID-19. Generated by immunoSEQ multiplex PCR, the TCRdb table keeps only in-frame clones and is missing some. The sample has about 260,000 clones; about 87% are singletons. The sequenced sample was peripheral blood. The receptors originated from a middle-aged woman who had recovered from COVID-19.

The chain recombines TRBV10-3 with TRBJ2-5; D gene ambiguous. Trimming removed 0 bases from V and 0 bases from J, with 5 bases in between. Germline CDR1 reads ENHRY; CDR2 reads SYGVKD. CDR3 length equals 14 residues. For the CDR3, the DNA is TGTGCCATCAGTGAGTCTGGCAACCAAGAGACCCAGTACTTC. This codes for CAISESGNQETQYF.

V usage is TRBV4-2 and J usage is TRBJ1-1; D call uncertain. Trimming removed 1 base from V and 8 bases from J, with 8 bases in between. Germline V gene lookup returns CDR1 LGHNA and CDR2 YNFKEQ. The CDR3 is 12 amino acids. This chain's CDR3 is CASSQAGEEAFF. CDR3 nucleotides: TGTGCCAGCAGCCAAGCCGGTGAGGAAGCTTTCTTT.

V usage is TRBV7-8 and J usage is TRBJ1-3, with TRBD1 as a possible D gene (6 bases). V gave up 5 bases and J gave up 2 bases, with 13 bases separating them. CDR1 is SGHVS and CDR2 is FQNEAQ in the germline V gene. The CDR3 length is 15 residues. CDR3 sequence reads: CASSHGGQPGNTIYF. Written as DNA, the CDR3 is TGTGCCAGCAGCCATGGAGGACAGCCTGGAAACACCATATATTTT.

The rearrangement links TRBV19 to TRBJ1-2; D gene unclear. The germline CDR1 and CDR2 sequences are LNHDA and SQIVND (reference sequence). This CDR3 is 13 amino acids long. With 5 bases removed from V and 4 bases from J, the gap between germline ends came to 11 bases. CDR3 loop: CASSARVSYGYTF. CDR3 DNA: TGTGCCAGTAGTGCCCGGGTCTCCTATGGCTACACCTTC. Using reference TRBV19 and TRBJ1-2 for the parts outside the CDR3, the full variable domain is DGGITQSPKYLFRKEGQNVTLSCEQNLNHDAMYWYRQDPGQGLRLIYYSQIVNDFQKGDIAEGYSVSREKKESFPLTVTSAQKNPTAFYLCASSARVSYGYTFGSGTRLTVV.

The rearrangement joins TRBV7-3 to TRBJ1-1; 8 positions agree with TRBD1. From germline, CDR1 is SGHTA and CDR2 FQGTGA. This CDR3 is built from 13 residues. V lost 5 bases, J lost 8 bases, and 7 bases stayed unmatched. The CDR3 reads CASSPPTGAEAFF. CDR3 nucleotide sequence: TGTGCCAGCAGCCCTCCGACAGGGGCCGAAGCTTTCTTT.

The rearrangement joins TRBV19 to TRBJ2-5, with D possibly being TRBD2 (5 bases). This CDR3 is 14 amino acids long. Germline V lookup: CDR1 LNHDA, CDR2 SQIVND (reference sequence). The V end was cut by 10 bases, the J end by 3 bases, with 18 bases between. CDR3 coding DNA: TGTGCCACCTCTCGGGGTAGGGAGAAAGAGACCCAGTACTTC. Protein sequence: CATSRGREKETQYF.

On this clone: The sample contains more than one DNA sequence encoding this CDR3. This chain connects TRBV7-9 to TRBJ1-4, with 10 bases identical to TRBD1. CDR1 is SEHNR and CDR2 is FQNEAQ in the germline V gene (reference sequence). V lost 4 bases and J lost 0; bases outside the gene matches: 2. This CDR3 spans 16 amino acids. The CDR3 region is CASSSGTGATNEKLFF. The CDR3 DNA reads as TGTGCCAGCAGCTCGGGGACAGGGGCAACTAATGAAAAACTGTTTTTT.

J is TRBJ1-6 and V is TRBV18; D perhaps matches TRBD1 (5 bases). V lost 2 bases and J 8 bases, leaving 13 bases between the germline ends. The CDR3 covers 15 residues. Germline lookup yields CDR1 KGHSH and CDR2 LQKENI. CDR3 nucleotide sequence: TGTGCCAGCTCACCAATCGGGGGTACGGATTCACCCCTCCACTTT. Translated, it gives CASSPIGGTDSPLHF.

The chain recombines TRBV6-6 with TRBJ2-1; 10 bases are a match to TRBD2. Germline V gene lookup returns CDR1 MNHNY and CDR2 SVGAGI (reference sequence). V dropped 4 bases and J dropped 8; count of bases not matched to a gene: 8. The CDR3 consists of 15 residues. The CDR3 loop is CASSFLAGADDEQFF. CDR3 DNA: TGTGCCAGCAGTTTCCTAGCGGGGGCGGATGATGAGCAGTTCTTC.

The gene calls are TRBV27 and TRBJ1-4; 8 bases line up with TRBD1. The CDR3 has 14 residues. The germline CDR1 and CDR2 sequences are MNHEY and SMNVEV (reference sequence). With 2 bases clipped from V and 7 bases from J, the junction kept 3 bases outside the gene matches. The CDR3 DNA reads as TGTGCCAGCAGTTTAATGACAGGGGCTGAAAAACTGTTTTTT. This codes for CASSLMTGAEKLFF.

The V and J genes are TRBV6-5 and TRBJ2-3, with D maybe TRBD1 (6 bases). There are 15 residues in the CDR3. Germline CDR1 is MNHEY and CDR2 is SVGAGI. V was trimmed by 5 bases and J by 2 bases, leaving 14 bases between them. CDR3: CASSPWQGPTDTQYF. Written as DNA, the CDR3 is TGTGCCAGCAGTCCCTGGCAGGGGCCCACAGATACGCAGTATTTT.

This chain connects TRBV11-2 to TRBJ1-2; weak D call: TRBD1 (5 bases). CDR3 size: 15 residues. V was pared by 5 bases and J by 4 bases, with 17 bases between. CDR1 is SGHAT, CDR2 FQNNGV, per germline. CDR3 nucleotide sequence: TGTGCCAGCAGCCCTTGGGGCGGGGGAGGCTATGGCTACACCTTC. This translates into CASSPWGGGGYGYTF.

The rearrangement joins TRBV2 to TRBJ1-2, with D hard to call. The CDR3 runs to 15 residues. Germline V gene sequence: CDR1 SNHLY, CDR2 FYNNEI. V was cut by 8 bases and J by 4 bases, with 20 bases left in between. The CDR3 region has the DNA TGTGCCAGCCAAGAGGCAGCCGCATCACTCTATGGCTACACCTTC. It yields the protein CASQEAAASLYGYTF.

This chain connects TRBV5-1 to TRBJ1-4; no clear D. This CDR3 is 13 amino acids long. Germline V gene lookup returns CDR1 SGHRS and CDR2 YFSETQ. Between the trimmed V and J ends, which lost 0 bases and 4 bases, there was a span of 4 bases. The CDR3 DNA sequence: TGCGCCAGCAGCTTGGGAGTTAATGAAAAACTGTTTTTT. This encodes CASSLGVNEKLFF.

V gene TRBV11-2 combines with J gene TRBJ1-3, with 10 nucleotides matching TRBD1. CDR1 is SGHAT and CDR2 is FQNNGV in the germline V gene. The CDR3 consists of 19 residues. J was trimmed by 0 bases and V by 3 bases; bases with no gene match: 11. This CDR3 is CASSLTPGQGRYSGNTIYF. In nucleotides, the CDR3 is TGTGCCAGCAGCTTGACTCCGGGACAGGGGCGTTACTCTGGAAACACCATATATTTT.